Below are 29 T cell receptor beta chains sequenced from a single sample in a study of blood T cell repertoires in COVID-19 (TCRdb year 2020). Library generation was performed with the immunoSEQ multiplex PCR assay. TCRdb retrieved this table from immuneACCESS and kept in-frame rearrangements only. Not all clones are present; in checked studies, unresolved V genes account for under half, and no reason is known for the remainder. For this sample there are roughly 360,000 clones; 85% to 90% appear just once. The top ten clones comprise more than 0.85% of the sample. The sequencing sample was made of PBMCs or T cells enriched from blood (not recorded which). The receptors originated from a woman in her 30s with acute COVID-19.

The CDR3: CASSADRGSYSNQPQHF. DNA of the CDR3: TGTGCCAGCAGCGCTGATCGGGGGAGCTATAGCAATCAGCCCCAGCATTTT. V and J are TRBV2 and TRBJ1-5; possibly TRBD1 for D (5 bases). The ends were cut back, 6 bases at V and 0 bases at J, with 18 bases in the middle. Germline V gene sequence: CDR1 SNHLY, CDR2 FYNNEI. The CDR3 covers 17 residues.

CDR3 sequence reads: CASSGGTGSEQYF. CDR3 DNA sequence: TGCGCCAGCAGCGGAGGGACAGGGAGCGAGCAGTACTTC. The rearrangement uses TRBV5-1 and TRBJ2-7, with 9 bases fitting TRBD1. V shed 4 bases, J shed 6 bases, and the junction held 5 bases outside the gene matches. Germline loops: CDR1 SGHRS, CDR2 YFSETQ. CDR3 length: 13 residues.

This sequence joins TRBV7-6 and TRBJ1-1; D is perhaps TRBD1 (5 bases). CDR3 length equals 18 residues. Trimming took 4 bases from V and 7 from J, leaving 28 bases between them. Germline CDR1 and CDR2: SGHVS and FNYEAQ. DNA for the CDR3: TGTGCCAGCAGCTCGGCGGCAGGGAGGAGTATGGGACTTGGTGAAGCTTTCTTT. Its translation: CASSSAAGRSMGLGEAFF.

The V call is TRBV14, the J call TRBJ2-1; D is possibly TRBD1 (5 bases). CDR1 is SGHDN, CDR2 FVKESK, per germline. CDR3 length equals 14 residues. Deletions cut 4 bases from V and 7 bases from J, with 14 bases between. In DNA, the CDR3 is TGTGCCAGCAGCCCTAGGTCAGGGTGGAATGAGCAGTTCTTC. Translating gives CASSPRSGWNEQFF.

Comment on this clone: The same CDR3 also results from other DNA sequences found in this sample. V and J are TRBV7-2 and TRBJ1-2; tentatively, D is TRBD1 (6 bases). Germline V gives CDR1 SGHTA, CDR2 FQGNSA. V was pared by 2 bases and J by 2 bases, with 9 bases between. CDR3 size: 14 residues. The CDR3 DNA reads TGTGCCAGCAGCTTACTGGGACAAAACTATGGCTACACCTTC. Translating gives CASSLLGQNYGYTF.

The chain recombines TRBV5-1 with TRBJ1-5, with D hard to call. V was trimmed by 3 bases and J by 7 bases, leaving 8 bases between them. This CDR3 contains 12 residues. Germline-derived CDR1 and CDR2 are SGHRS and YFSETQ. CDR3 nucleotide sequence: TGCGCCAGCAGCTACGACGGGCAGCCCCAGCATTTT. As protein: CASSYDGQPQHF.

This clone showed up just once. The V call is TRBV27, the J call TRBJ2-7; the match to TRBD2 covers 15 bases. The V and J ends lost 4 bases and 1 base, in that order; junction bases with no gene match: 2. Per germline, CDR1 MNHEY and CDR2 SMNVEV (reference sequence). The CDR3 totals 16 residues. The DNA of the CDR3 is TGTGCCAGCAGTTCGGGACTAGCGGGGGGATCCTACGAGCAGTACTTC. It encodes CASSSGLAGGSYEQYF.

This chain connects TRBV11-2 to TRBJ2-7; 8 bases are shared with TRBD1. Per the germline V gene, CDR1 is SGHAT and CDR2 is FQNNGV. V gave up 4 bases and J gave up 3 bases; unmatched junction bases: 5. This CDR3 contains 14 residues. CDR3 in amino acids: CASSSYRGSYEQYF. Here the CDR3 DNA reads TGTGCCAGCAGCTCCTACAGGGGGAGCTACGAGCAGTACTTC.

The rearrangement uses TRBV7-2 and TRBJ2-7; 7 bases are a match to TRBD1. The V gene end was trimmed by 1 base and the J gene end by 1 base; junction bases not matched to a gene: 4. Looked up from germline, CDR1 is SGHTA and CDR2 is FQGNSA. The CDR3 is 15 amino acids. CDR3 sequence (DNA): TGTGCCAGCAGCTTAGTATGGGACAGTTCCTACGAGCAGTACTTC. Its protein is CASSLVWDSSYEQYF.

The rearrangement links TRBV19 to TRBJ1-6, with 9 bases identical to TRBD1. With V trimmed by 7 bases and J by 5 bases, 6 bases remained unmatched. The germline V gene encodes CDR1 LNHDA and CDR2 SQIVND (reference sequence). CDR3 length: 15 residues. The CDR3 sequence is CASTPRDRDNSPLHF. The CDR3, as DNA: TGTGCCAGTACCCCGAGGGACAGGGATAATTCACCCCTCCACTTT.

The V gene is TRBV5-8, the J gene TRBJ2-2, with 7 bases matching TRBD2. Unmatched junction bases numbered 8, after V lost 4 bases and J lost 2 bases. Germline V CDR1 and CDR2: SGHTS, YDEGEE. The CDR3 sequence is 16 residues long. CDR3 in DNA: TGTGCCAGCAGCCCCTGGGGGGGGTCTAACACCGGGGAGCTGTTTTTT. This gives the protein CASSPWGGSNTGELFF.

The CDR3: CASSAAGYNSPLHF. The CDR3 bases are TGCGCCAGCAGTGCGGCAGGGTATAATTCACCCCTCCACTTT. This chain uses TRBV10-2 with TRBJ1-6; perhaps TRBD1 as D (5 bases). V lost 4 bases, J lost 4 bases, and 8 bases lay in between. In germline, CDR1 is WSHSY, CDR2 SAAADI. CDR3 length: 14 amino acids.

The chain is built from TRBV5-8 and TRBJ2-4, with 16 positions matching TRBD2. Germline CDR1 and CDR2: SGHTS and YDEGEE. Trimming took 4 bases from V and 9 from J; bases not matched to a gene: 10. This CDR3 has 17 residues. As DNA, the CDR3 is TGTGCCAGCAGCCAGGGGACTAGCGGGGGGGCCCGGGGCATTCAGTACTTC. Its translation: CASSQGTSGGARGIQYF.

V is TRBV29-1 and J is TRBJ2-3; the match to TRBD2 covers 9 bases. The CDR3 contains 15 residues. V lost 0 bases, J lost 6 bases, and 7 bases stayed unmatched. CDR1 and CDR2 (germline): SQVTM, ANQGSEA. For the CDR3, the DNA is TGCAGCGTTGAAGATCCGTGGCGGGGGGGTGATACGCAGTATTTT. It yields the protein CSVEDPWRGGDTQYF.

The table lists this clone with a count of one. This rearrangement joins TRBV7-9 to TRBJ2-1, with 10 bases matching TRBD1. The CDR3 has 15 amino acids. Looked up from germline, CDR1 is SEHNR and CDR2 is FQNEAQ (reference sequence). Trimming removed 5 bases from V and 4 bases from J; junction bases left unmatched: 5. This CDR3 reads CASSTGQGIYNEQFF. CDR3 coding DNA: TGTGCCAGCAGCACGGGACAGGGGATTTACAATGAGCAGTTCTTC.

This chain connects TRBV2 to TRBJ2-5; D possibly corresponds to TRBD1 (6 bases). CDR3 size: 13 residues. Germline lookup yields CDR1 SNHLY and CDR2 FYNNEI. Trimming took off 4 bases at V and 4 bases at J, with 10 bases between the two ends. The CDR3 coding sequence is TGTGCCAGCAGTGTTGGGGGCGCAGAGACCCAGTACTTC. This sequence encodes CASSVGGAETQYF.

J is TRBJ1-1 and V is TRBV12-3 or TRBV12-4, with D unresolved. V was cut by 6 bases and J by 3 bases, with 8 bases left in between. The CDR3 sequence is 12 residues long. CDR3 sequence: CASRELDTEAFF. In DNA form, the CDR3 reads TGTGCCAGCAGGGAGTTGGACACTGAAGCTTTCTTT.

The chain uses TRBV27 and TRBJ2-1; D perhaps matches TRBD1 (5 bases). The germline V and J ends were trimmed by 2 bases and 7 bases, with 21 bases remaining between them. Germline-derived CDR1 and CDR2 are MNHEY and SMNVEV (reference sequence). The CDR3 extends over 17 amino acids. CDR3 region: CASSLEYGHHRVNEQFF. CDR3 DNA sequence: TGTGCCAGCAGTTTAGAATACGGACACCACCGAGTGAATGAGCAGTTCTTC.

The gene calls are TRBV24-1 and TRBJ1-2, with a weak D call TRBD1 (5 bases). V was pared by 6 bases and J by 4 bases, with 20 bases between. This CDR3 spans 16 amino acids. CDR1 and CDR2 (germline): KGHDR, SFDVKD. The CDR3 loop is CATSPWGGPLGYGYTF. In DNA form, the CDR3 reads TGTGCCACCAGTCCCTGGGGCGGACCTCTAGGCTATGGCTACACCTTC.

The chain couples TRBV24-1 to TRBJ1-2, with 11 nucleotides matching TRBD1. This CDR3 contains 17 residues. The V gene end was trimmed by 3 bases and the J gene end by 2 bases; junction bases not matched to a gene: 7. Germline CDR1 reads KGHDR; CDR2 reads SFDVKD. The DNA for the CDR3 is TGTGCCACCAGTGATCCCTCAGGACAGGGGGCCAACTATGGCTACACCTTC. Translated: CATSDPSGQGANYGYTF.

The CDR3 sequence is CASRGYEQYF. DNA of the CDR3: TGCGCCAGCCGAGGGTACGAGCAGTACTTC. The chain links TRBV10-2 to TRBJ2-7; tentatively, D is TRBD2 (5 bases). Germline CDR1 WSHSY, CDR2 SAAADI. This CDR3 is 10 amino acids long. Trimming removed 8 bases at V and 4 bases at J, with 6 bases between.

The V and J genes are TRBV5-5 and TRBJ2-2, with 10 bases aligning to TRBD1. Germline V CDR1 and CDR2: SGHKS, YYEKEE (reference sequence). V lost 4 bases and J lost 4; bases outside the gene matches: 7. The CDR3 contains 16 residues. CDR3 coding DNA: TGTGCCAGCAGCCAAAGACAGGGGGCGGTCACCGGGGAGCTGTTTTTT. Amino acids: CASSQRQGAVTGELFF.

The chain has TRBV2 and TRBJ1-3, with 7 bases identical to TRBD1. Unmatched junction bases numbered 7, after V lost 3 bases and J lost 2 bases. The CDR3 has 16 amino acids. The germline gives CDR1 SNHLY, CDR2 FYNNEI. CDR3: CASSELRGPTGNTIYF. CDR3 DNA: TGTGCCAGCAGTGAGTTAAGGGGGCCAACTGGAAACACCATATATTTT.

The V call is TRBV24-1, the J call TRBJ2-7, with D perhaps TRBD1 (6 bases). CDR1 and CDR2 from the germline V gene are KGHDR and SFDVKD. The CDR3 runs to 13 residues. Trimming removed 4 bases from V and 6 bases from J, with 12 bases in between. CDR3 nucleotide sequence: TGTGCCACCAGTGACAACAGGGTCGGCGAGCAGTACTTC. This encodes CATSDNRVGEQYF.

This chain connects TRBV5-4 to TRBJ2-5; no firm D call. V was shortened by 0 bases and J by 5 bases, with 11 bases between the two germline ends. Germline V gene sequence: CDR1 SGHNT, CDR2 YYREEE (reference sequence). The CDR3 is 14 amino acids. CDR3 sequence (DNA): TGTGCCAGCAGCTTGGCCGGTAGCTGGGAGACCCAGTACTTC. As protein: CASSLAGSWETQYF.

A remark on this clone: Different DNA sequences within this sample yield the same CDR3. V is TRBV3-1 (or the pseudogene TRBV3-2) and J is TRBJ1-1, with D possibly matching TRBD1 (5 bases). The CDR3 loop spans 14 amino acids. CDR1 and CDR2 from the germline V gene are LGHDT and YNNKEL (reference sequence). The V and J ends lost 1 base and 1 base respectively, with 7 bases between them. In DNA form, the CDR3 reads TGTGCCAGCAGCCAAGGGGGCGGGAACACTGAAGCTTTCTTT. It is translated as CASSQGGGNTEAFF.

J is TRBJ1-2 and V is TRBV12-3 or TRBV12-4, with D possibly being TRBD1 (5 bases). This CDR3 region has 11 residues. V shed 5 bases and J shed 7 bases, with 8 bases lying between them. DNA for the CDR3: TGTGCCAGCAGTGGGGCTGCTGGCTACACCTTC. Encoded protein: CASSGAAGYTF.

The chain couples TRBV7-9 to TRBJ2-4; D remains unclear. The germline V and J ends were trimmed by 4 bases and 1 base, with 14 bases remaining between them. CDR1 is SEHNR and CDR2 is FQNEAQ in the germline V gene (reference sequence). This CDR3 has 16 amino acids. CDR3 coding DNA: TGTGCCAGCAGCTACGTTCCCGGTTCCGCCAAAAACATTCAGTACTTC. It is translated as CASSYVPGSAKNIQYF.

This clone was counted once. The chain carries TRBV10-3 and TRBJ2-3, with 9 bases aligning to TRBD1. The ends lost 3 bases at V and 9 bases at J; junction bases unmatched: 13. Germline V gene lookup returns CDR1 ENHRY and CDR2 SYGVKD. CDR3 size: 16 residues. The CDR3 sequence is CAISERTGTGQTTQYF. The CDR3 DNA follows: TGTGCCATCAGTGAAAGGACTGGGACAGGGCAGACCACGCAGTATTTT.